This T cell receptor (beta chain) was obtained from a study of human T cells and chemical hapten exposure. Study context: Women made up most patients, who had alopecia areata, totalis or universalis. Broader study findings: Expanded TCRs showed more large CDR3 clusters than pre-sensitization or healthy control sets.

This clonotype was observed at least ten times. Antigen: not known. This CDR3 comprises 18 residues. Germline CDR1 is SGDLS and CDR2 is YYNGEE. Trimming took 3 bases from V and 3 from J, leaving 23 bases between them. The time point: pre-sensitization, week 0. The treatment was: therapeutic diphenylcyclopropenone sensitization with weekly scalp DPC. Total RNA was isolated from unfractionated whole blood. TCRdb reprocessed the RACE reads with MiXCR, giving one entry per CDR3 protein. The sample has almost 35,000 distinct CDR3 sequences; 10% are singletons. The clonotype was recovered from a man in his fifties with alopecia areata. Some clones in this sample may be carry-over from other donors' samples. The chain joins TRBV9 to TRBJ2-3; tentatively, D is TRBD2 (5 bases). The material sequenced was whole blood, taken in connection with sensitization to the hapten diphenylcyclopropenone (DPC). The chain's CDR3 is CASSAEDRGLLRTDTQYF. DNA for the CDR3: TGTGCCAGCAGCGCCGAAGACCGAGGGTTGCTTCGTACAGATACGCAGTATTTT. Drawing the rest from reference TRBV9 and TRBJ2-3, the complete variable domain is DSGVTQTPKHLITATGQRVTLRCSPRSGDLSVYWYQQSLDQGLQFLIQYYNGEERAKGNILERFSAQQFPDLHSELNLSSLELGDSALYFCASSAEDRGLLRTDTQYFGPGTRLTVL.